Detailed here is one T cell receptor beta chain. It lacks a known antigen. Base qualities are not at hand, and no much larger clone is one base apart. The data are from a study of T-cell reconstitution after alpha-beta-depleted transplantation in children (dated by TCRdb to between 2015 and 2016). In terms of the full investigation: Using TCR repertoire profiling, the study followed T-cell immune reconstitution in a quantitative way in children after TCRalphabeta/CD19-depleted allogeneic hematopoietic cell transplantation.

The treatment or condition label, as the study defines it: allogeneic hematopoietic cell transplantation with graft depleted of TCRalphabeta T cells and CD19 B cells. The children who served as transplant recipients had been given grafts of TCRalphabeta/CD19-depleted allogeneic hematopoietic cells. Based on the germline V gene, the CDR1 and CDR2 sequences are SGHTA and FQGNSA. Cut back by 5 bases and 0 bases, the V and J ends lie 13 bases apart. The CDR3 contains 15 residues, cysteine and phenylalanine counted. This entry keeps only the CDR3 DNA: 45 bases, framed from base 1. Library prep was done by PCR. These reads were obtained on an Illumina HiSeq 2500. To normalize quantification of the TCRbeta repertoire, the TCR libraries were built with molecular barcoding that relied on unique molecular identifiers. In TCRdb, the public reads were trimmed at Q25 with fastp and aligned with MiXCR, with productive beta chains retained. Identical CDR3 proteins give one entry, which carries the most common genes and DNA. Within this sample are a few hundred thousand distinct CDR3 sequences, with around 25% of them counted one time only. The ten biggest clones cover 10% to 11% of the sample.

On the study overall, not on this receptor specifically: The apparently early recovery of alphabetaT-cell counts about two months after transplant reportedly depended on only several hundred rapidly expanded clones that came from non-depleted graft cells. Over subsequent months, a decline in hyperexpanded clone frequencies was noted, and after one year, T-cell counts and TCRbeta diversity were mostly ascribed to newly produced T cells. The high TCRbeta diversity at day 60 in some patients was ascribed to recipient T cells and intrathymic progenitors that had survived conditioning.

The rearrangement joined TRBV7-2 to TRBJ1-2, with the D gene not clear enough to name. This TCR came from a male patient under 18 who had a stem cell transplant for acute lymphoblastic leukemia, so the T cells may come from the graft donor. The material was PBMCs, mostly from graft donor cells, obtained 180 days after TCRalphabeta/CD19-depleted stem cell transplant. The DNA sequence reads TGTGCCAGCAGCCCCTCGGTAGGATCTAACTATGGCTACACCTTC. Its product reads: CASSPSVGSNYGYTF.